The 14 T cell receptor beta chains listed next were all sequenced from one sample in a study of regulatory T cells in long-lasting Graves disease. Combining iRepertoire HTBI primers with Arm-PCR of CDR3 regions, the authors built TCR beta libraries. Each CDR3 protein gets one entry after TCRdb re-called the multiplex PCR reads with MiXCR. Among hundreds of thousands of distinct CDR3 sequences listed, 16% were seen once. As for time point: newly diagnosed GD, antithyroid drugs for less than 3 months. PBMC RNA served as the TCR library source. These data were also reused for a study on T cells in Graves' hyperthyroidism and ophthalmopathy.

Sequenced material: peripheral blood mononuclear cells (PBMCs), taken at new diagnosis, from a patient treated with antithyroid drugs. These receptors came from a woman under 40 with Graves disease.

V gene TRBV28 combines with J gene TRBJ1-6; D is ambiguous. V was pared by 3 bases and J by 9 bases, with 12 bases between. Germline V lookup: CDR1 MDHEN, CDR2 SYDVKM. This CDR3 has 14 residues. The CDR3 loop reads CASSFRAGRSPLHF. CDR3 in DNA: TGTGCCAGCAGTTTTAGGGCAGGACGTTCACCCCTCCACTTT.

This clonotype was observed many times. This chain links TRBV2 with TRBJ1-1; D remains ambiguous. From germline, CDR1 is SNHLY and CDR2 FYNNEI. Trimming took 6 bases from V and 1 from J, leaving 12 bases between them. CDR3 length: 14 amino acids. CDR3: CASRDHSWNTEAFF. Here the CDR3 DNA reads TGTGCCAGCAGGGACCACAGCTGGAACACTGAAGCTTTCTTT.

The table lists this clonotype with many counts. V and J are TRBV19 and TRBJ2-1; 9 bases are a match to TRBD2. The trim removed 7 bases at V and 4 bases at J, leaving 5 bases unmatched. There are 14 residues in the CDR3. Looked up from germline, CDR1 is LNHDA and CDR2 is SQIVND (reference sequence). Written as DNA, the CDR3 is TGTGCCAGTAAGACTAGCGGAGTTTACAATGAGCAGTTCTTC. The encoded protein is CASKTSGVYNEQFF. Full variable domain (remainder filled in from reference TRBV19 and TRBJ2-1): DGGITQSPKYLFRKEGQNVTLSCEQNLNHDAMYWYRQDPGQGLRLIYYSQIVNDFQKGDIAEGYSVSREKKESFPLTVTSAQKNPTAFYLCASKTSGVYNEQFFGPGTRLTVL.

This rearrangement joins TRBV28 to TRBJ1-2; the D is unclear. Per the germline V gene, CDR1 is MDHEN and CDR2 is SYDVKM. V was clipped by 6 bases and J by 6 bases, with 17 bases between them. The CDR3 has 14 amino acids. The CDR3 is CASRIGLLGNGYTF. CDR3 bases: TGTGCCAGCAGGATAGGACTCCTCGGTAATGGCTACACCTTC.

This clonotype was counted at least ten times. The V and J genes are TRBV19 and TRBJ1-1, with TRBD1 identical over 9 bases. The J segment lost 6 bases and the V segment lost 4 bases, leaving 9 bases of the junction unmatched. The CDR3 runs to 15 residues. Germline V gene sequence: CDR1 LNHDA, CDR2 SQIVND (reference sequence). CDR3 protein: CASSTEGQGDAEAFF. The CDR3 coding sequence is TGTGCCAGTAGTACAGAGGGACAGGGTGACGCTGAAGCTTTCTTT.

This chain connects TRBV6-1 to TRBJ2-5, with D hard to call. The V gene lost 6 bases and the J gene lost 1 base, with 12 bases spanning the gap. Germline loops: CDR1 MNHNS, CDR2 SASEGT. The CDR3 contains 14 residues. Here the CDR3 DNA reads TGTGCCAGCAGACCCGGGCCCTCCCAAGAGACCCAGTACTTC. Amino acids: CASRPGPSQETQYF.

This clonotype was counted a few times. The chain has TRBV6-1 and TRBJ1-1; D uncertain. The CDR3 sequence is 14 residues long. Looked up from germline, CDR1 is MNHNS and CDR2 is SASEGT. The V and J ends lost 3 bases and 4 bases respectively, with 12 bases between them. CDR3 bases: TGTGCCAGCAGTGACGACCATTTGATCACTGAAGCTTTCTTT. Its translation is CASSDDHLITEAFF.

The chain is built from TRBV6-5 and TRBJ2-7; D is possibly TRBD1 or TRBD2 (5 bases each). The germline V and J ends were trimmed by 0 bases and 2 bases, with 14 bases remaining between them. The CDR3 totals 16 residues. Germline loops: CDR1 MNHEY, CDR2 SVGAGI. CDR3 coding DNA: TGTGCCAGCAGTTACTCTTATCGGGGCGTGGCCTACGAGCAGTACTTC. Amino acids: CASSYSYRGVAYEQYF.

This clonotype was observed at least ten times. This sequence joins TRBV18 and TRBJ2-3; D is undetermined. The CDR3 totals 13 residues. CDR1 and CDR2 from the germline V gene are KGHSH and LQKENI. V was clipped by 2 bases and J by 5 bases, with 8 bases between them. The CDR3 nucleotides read TGTGCCAGCTCACCATCCCGCGGAGATACGCAGTATTTT. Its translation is CASSPSRGDTQYF.

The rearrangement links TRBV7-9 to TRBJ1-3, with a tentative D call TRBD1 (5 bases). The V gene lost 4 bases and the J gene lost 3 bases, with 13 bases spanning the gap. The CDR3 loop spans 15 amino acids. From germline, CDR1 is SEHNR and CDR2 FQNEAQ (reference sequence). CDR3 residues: CASSSDGGVGNTIYF. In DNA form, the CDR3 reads TGTGCCAGCAGCTCTGACGGGGGGGTTGGAAACACCATATATTTT. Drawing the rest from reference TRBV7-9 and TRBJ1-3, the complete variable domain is DTGVSQNPRHKITKRGQNVTFRCDPISEHNRLYWYRQTLGQGPEFLTYFQNEAQLEKSRLLSDRFSAERPKGSFSTLEIQRTEQGDSAMYLCASSSDGGVGNTIYFGEGSWLTVV.

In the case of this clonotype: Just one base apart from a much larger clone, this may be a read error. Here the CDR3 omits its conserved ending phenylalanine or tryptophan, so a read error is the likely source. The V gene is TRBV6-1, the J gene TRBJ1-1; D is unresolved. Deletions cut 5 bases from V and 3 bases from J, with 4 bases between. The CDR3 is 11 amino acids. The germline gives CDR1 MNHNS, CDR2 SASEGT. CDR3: CASSPDTEAFS. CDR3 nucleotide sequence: TGTGCCAGCAGTCCCGACACTGAAGCTTTCTCT.

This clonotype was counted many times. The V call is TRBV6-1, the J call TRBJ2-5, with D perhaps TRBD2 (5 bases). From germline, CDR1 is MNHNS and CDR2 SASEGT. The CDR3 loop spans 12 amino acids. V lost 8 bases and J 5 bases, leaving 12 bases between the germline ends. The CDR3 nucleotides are TGTGCCAGCCGACTATCCCCGGAGACCCAGTACTTC. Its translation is CASRLSPETQYF.

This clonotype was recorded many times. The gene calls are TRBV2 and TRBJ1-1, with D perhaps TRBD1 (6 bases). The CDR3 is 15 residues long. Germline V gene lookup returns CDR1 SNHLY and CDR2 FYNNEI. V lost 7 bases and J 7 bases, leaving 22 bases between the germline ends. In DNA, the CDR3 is TGTGCCAGCAACCCAACAGGGATAGTATTCTTTGAAGCTTTCTTT. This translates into CASNPTGIVFFEAFF.

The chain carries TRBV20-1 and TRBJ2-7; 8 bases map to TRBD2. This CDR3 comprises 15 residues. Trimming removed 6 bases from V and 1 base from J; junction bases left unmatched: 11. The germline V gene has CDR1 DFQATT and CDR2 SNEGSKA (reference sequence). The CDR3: CSAPSDPSGSYEQYF. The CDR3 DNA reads TGCAGTGCGCCTAGCGATCCTAGCGGGTCCTACGAGCAGTACTTC.